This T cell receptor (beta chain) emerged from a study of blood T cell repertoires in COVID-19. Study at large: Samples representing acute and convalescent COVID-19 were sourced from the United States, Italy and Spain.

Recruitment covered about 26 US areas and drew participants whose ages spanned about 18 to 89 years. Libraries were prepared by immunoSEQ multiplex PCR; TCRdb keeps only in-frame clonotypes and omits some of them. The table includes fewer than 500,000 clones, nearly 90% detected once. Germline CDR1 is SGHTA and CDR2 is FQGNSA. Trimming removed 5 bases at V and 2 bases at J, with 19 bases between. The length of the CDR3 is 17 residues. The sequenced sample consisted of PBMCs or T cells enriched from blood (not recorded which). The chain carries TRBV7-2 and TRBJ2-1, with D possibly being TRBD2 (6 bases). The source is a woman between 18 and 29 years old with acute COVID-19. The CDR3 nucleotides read TGTGCCAGCAGCCCCCGCCGTGCGCGGGAAGCCTACAATGAGCAGTTCTTC. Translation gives CASSPRRAREAYNEQFF.